The TCR beta chain described here comes from a study of cytomegalovirus exposure and HLA in healthy donors. Study-level results: Analysis performed later showed TCR beta chains linked to HLA being more clonally expanded than equally common others. Per a prior analysis, the majority of TCR beta V segments were productive roughly 87% or roughly 30% of the time.

This CDR3 is 15 amino acids long. The germline V gene has CDR1 SGHRS and CDR2 YFSETQ. J was trimmed by 4 bases and V by 3 bases; bases with no gene match: 6. About this clone: Its cognate antigen is unknown.

PCR was performed using 60 Vbeta and 13 Jbeta primers. Libraries were prepared by immunoSEQ multiplex PCR; TCRdb keeps only in-frame clonotypes and omits some of them. Here the sample spans some 130,000 clones, over 70% being singletons. This chain links TRBV5-1 with TRBJ2-3; 9 bases line up with TRBD1. The sequence was collected from a man aged 35-49 years in good health and CMV-seronegative. The source material was PBMCs. CDR3 sequence reads: CASSSGTGYPDTQYF. DNA for the CDR3: TGCGCCAGCAGCTCGGGGACAGGGTATCCAGATACGCAGTATTTT.